Listed here are 30 T cell receptor beta chains from one sample, sequenced in a study of blood T cell repertoires in COVID-19. The method was immunoSEQ multiplex PCR; TCRdb's version includes in-frame clones alone and lacks a portion of them. The table includes under 250,000 clones, 80% to 90% detected once. The sample taken for sequencing was peripheral blood. The receptors derive from a woman aged 40 to 50 with active or convalescent COVID-19.

The chain uses TRBV5-1 and TRBJ2-7, with 14 positions matching TRBD2. The CDR3 runs 19 residues. In germline, CDR1 is SGHRS, CDR2 YFSETQ. V was clipped by 4 bases and J by 3 bases; unmatched bases: 15. CDR3: CASSDGWAIGLAGGYEQYF. CDR3 DNA sequence: TGCGCCAGCAGCGACGGGTGGGCCATAGGACTAGCGGGAGGCTACGAGCAGTACTTC.

This clone was detected ten times or more. This rearrangement joins TRBV4-2 to TRBJ2-3; weak D call: TRBD2 (6 bases). The germline V gene has CDR1 LGHNA and CDR2 YNFKEQ. V was pared by 1 base and J by 1 base, with 12 bases between. This CDR3 comprises 16 residues. CDR3 nucleotide sequence: TGTGCCAGCAGCCAAGGTTCGGGGGAGCGCACAGATACGCAGTATTTT. Encoded protein: CASSQGSGERTDTQYF.

The chain links TRBV5-5 to TRBJ1-3; D might be TRBD1 (6 bases). V lost 5 bases and J lost 0, with 12 bases in between. This CDR3 is 15 amino acids long. Germline CDR1 reads SGHKS; CDR2 reads YYEKEE (reference sequence). The CDR3 DNA reads TGTGCCAGCAGTTTAGGACAGTTCTCTGGAAACACCATATATTTT. This translates into CASSLGQFSGNTIYF.

V usage is TRBV29-1 and J usage is TRBJ2-5; 7 bases map to TRBD1. The CDR3 is made up of 13 amino acids. Looked up from germline, CDR1 is SQVTM and CDR2 is ANQGSEA. CDR3 bases: TGCACGGATCGACAGGGCTTCGTTGAGACCCAGTACTTC. Its protein product is CTDRQGFVETQYF.

This clone was counted many times. The rearrangement uses TRBV19 and TRBJ1-3; D remains unclear. Germline V gene data show CDR1 as LNHDA and CDR2 as SQIVND (reference sequence). Trimming left V 5 bases short and J 4 bases short, with 15 bases between. The CDR3 spans 15 residues. The CDR3 DNA is TGTGCCAGTAGTCCCCGCCCGCACTACGGAAACACCATATATTTT. Amino acid sequence: CASSPRPHYGNTIYF.

The chain joins TRBV5-1 to TRBJ2-1; TRBD2 matches at 9 bases. Germline CDR1 and CDR2: SGHRS and YFSETQ. The CDR3 extends over 16 amino acids. V trimming: 0 bases; J trimming: 5 bases; junction bases outside the gene matches: 6. CDR3 loop: CASSLGLAAGDNEQFF. DNA of the CDR3: TGCGCCAGCAGCTTGGGACTAGCGGCAGGAGACAATGAGCAGTTCTTC.

J is TRBJ2-7 and V is TRBV19, with 8 bases identical to TRBD1. The V gene's germline CDR1 is LNHDA and CDR2 SQIVND (reference sequence). The CDR3 is 14 residues long. The V gene end was trimmed by 6 bases and the J gene end by 4 bases; junction bases not matched to a gene: 8. The CDR3 loop reads CASSQGQVGYEQYF. In DNA, the CDR3 is TGTGCCAGTAGCCAGGGACAGGTTGGGTACGAGCAGTACTTC.

This clone was found once. The rearrangement links TRBV6-2 or TRBV6-3 to TRBJ2-5, with D perhaps TRBD2 (6 bases). The germline CDR1 and CDR2 sequences are MNHEY and SVGEGT. This CDR3 is built from 18 residues. V was pared by 2 bases and J by 5 bases, with 24 bases between. In nucleotides, the CDR3 is TGTGCCAGCAGTTACCGGCGGGGTGGCGGTACAGAGGAGGAGACCCAGTACTTC. The encoded protein is CASSYRRGGGTEEETQYF.

The CDR3 bases are TGTGCCAGCAGTCAGATAGGAAAGGGGACTAGCGGGAGGCTAAAGACCCAGTACTTC. This sequence encodes CASSQIGKGTSGRLKTQYF. The chain links TRBV27 to TRBJ2-5, with 15 bases that match TRBD2. Germline V lookup: CDR1 MNHEY, CDR2 SMNVEV (reference sequence). V lost 5 bases and J lost 6; bases outside the gene matches: 16. The CDR3 runs to 19 residues.

The chain has TRBV7-2 and TRBJ2-5, with 10 bases fitting TRBD2. V lost 0 bases and J lost 5; bases outside the gene matches: 6. This CDR3 contains 16 residues. Germline assignment: CDR1 SGHTA and CDR2 FQGNSA. Here the CDR3 DNA reads TGTGCCAGCAGCTTAGCAAGCGGGGGGGCATCGGAGACCCAGTACTTC. This codes for CASSLASGGASETQYF.

The V call is TRBV13, the J call TRBJ1-4, with D unclear. Germline values: CDR1 PRHDT, CDR2 FYEKMQ (reference sequence). V lost 3 bases to trimming and J lost 4 bases, with 9 bases between them. The CDR3 is 14 residues long. The CDR3 DNA reads TGTGCCAGCAGCTTTGCAGGATATAATGAAAAACTGTTTTTT. Amino acid sequence: CASSFAGYNEKLFF.

The J gene is TRBJ2-5, the V gene TRBV27; 9 nucleotides agree with TRBD2. Looked up from germline, CDR1 is MNHEY and CDR2 is SMNVEV (reference sequence). Germline trimming cut 4 bases from V and 3 bases from J; bases unmatched to any gene: 15. This CDR3 is 18 amino acids long. The CDR3 DNA reads TGTGCCAGCAGTTCCAATGTTTTTAGTAGCGGGAGAAAAGAGACCCAGTACTTC. Its translation: CASSSNVFSSGRKETQYF.

The chain couples TRBV9 to TRBJ1-2; D remains unclear. V gave up 3 bases and J gave up 4 bases, with 13 bases separating them. The CDR3 is 14 amino acids. The germline V gene encodes CDR1 SGDLS and CDR2 YYNGEE. The CDR3 coding sequence is TGTGCCAGCAGCGCCCGGGAGAGCCTCTATGGCTACACCTTC. Amino acids: CASSARESLYGYTF. Based on the CDR3 plus reference TRBV9 and TRBJ1-2, the full variable domain is DSGVTQTPKHLITATGQRVTLRCSPRSGDLSVYWYQQSLDQGLQFLIQYYNGEERAKGNILERFSAQQFPDLHSELNLSSLELGDSALYFCASSARESLYGYTFGSGTRLTVV.

The chain combines TRBV27 with TRBJ2-3, with 7 nucleotides matching TRBD2. With 3 bases clipped from V and 4 bases from J, the junction kept 4 bases outside the gene matches. The CDR3 loop spans 14 amino acids. Germline-derived CDR1 and CDR2 are MNHEY and SMNVEV (reference sequence). CDR3 bases: TGTGCCAGCAGTTTGGGGGGGGTACCAGATACGCAGTATTTT. Encoded protein: CASSLGGVPDTQYF.

This clone was counted once. The chain links TRBV12-3 or TRBV12-4 to TRBJ1-4; D remains ambiguous. V dropped 8 bases and J dropped 4 bases, with 8 bases sitting between them. The CDR3 extends over 12 amino acids. For the CDR3, the DNA is TGTGCCAGCCGACACTTTAATGAAAAACTGTTTTTT. It yields the protein CASRHFNEKLFF.

The rearrangement uses TRBV5-5 and TRBJ1-2; D is perhaps TRBD1 (6 bases). Germline V lookup: CDR1 SGHKS, CDR2 YYEKEE (reference sequence). The CDR3 has 15 amino acids. V lost 4 bases and J 2 bases, leaving 15 bases between the germline ends. For the CDR3, the DNA is TGTGCCAGCAGCCAGGGGACCGATCTCAACTATGGCTACACCTTC. Amino acids: CASSQGTDLNYGYTF. The full variable domain, with the rest looked up from reference TRBV5-5 and TRBJ1-2, is DAGVTQSPTHLIKTRGQQVTLRCSPISGHKSVSWYQQVLGQGPQFIFQYYEKEERGRGNFPDRFSARQFPNYSSELNVNALLLGDSALYLCASSQGTDLNYGYTFGSGTRLTVV.

The chain is built from TRBV5-1 and TRBJ2-5; D is uncertain. Trimming shortened V by 0 bases and J by 1 base, and 10 bases separated the two germline ends. Per germline, CDR1 SGHRS and CDR2 YFSETQ. The CDR3 consists of 15 residues. CDR3 DNA: TGCGCCAGCAGCTTGGGGAGTGGTGGCCAAGAGACCCAGTACTTC. This encodes CASSLGSGGQETQYF. Based on the CDR3 plus reference TRBV5-1 and TRBJ2-5, the full variable domain is KAGVTQTPRYLIKTRGQQVTLSCSPISGHRSVSWYQQTPGQGLQFLFEYFSETQRNKGNFPGRFSGRQFSNSRSEMNVSTLELGDSALYLCASSLGSGGQETQYFGPGTRLLVL.

The chain links TRBV6-5 to TRBJ1-2; D is perhaps TRBD1 (6 bases). The germline V and J ends were trimmed by 0 bases and 5 bases, with 10 bases remaining between them. The CDR3 covers 14 residues. CDR1 MNHEY and CDR2 SVGAGI come from the germline V gene. The CDR3 sequence is CASSYSGQGYGYTF. In nucleotides, the CDR3 is TGTGCCAGCAGTTACTCAGGGCAGGGGTATGGCTACACCTTC.

The V call is TRBV2, the J call TRBJ1-5, with 9 bases fitting TRBD1. The V segment lost 6 bases and the J segment 3 bases; nucleotides outside the gene matches: 6. The CDR3 loop spans 15 amino acids. CDR1 SNHLY and CDR2 FYNNEI come from the germline V gene. The CDR3 is CASRERDRANQPQHF. CDR3 bases: TGTGCCAGCAGGGAACGGGACAGGGCCAATCAGCCCCAGCATTTT. The variable domain in full, completed from reference TRBV2 and TRBJ1-5, reads EPEVTQTPSHQVTQMGQEVILRCVPISNHLYFYWYRQILGQKVEFLVSFYNNEISEKSEIFDDQFSVERPDGSNFTLKIRSTKLEDSAMYFCASRERDRANQPQHFGDGTRLSIL.

The chain uses TRBV5-7 and TRBJ2-7, with 8 bases fitting TRBD1. TRBV5-7 is filed as an ORF, its function uncertain. The trim removed 2 bases at V and 4 bases at J, leaving 5 bases unmatched. The CDR3 is 14 residues long. CDR3 protein: CASSFRGPLYEQYF. The CDR3 region has the DNA TGTGCCAGCAGCTTCAGGGGGCCTCTATACGAGCAGTACTTC.

A word on this clone: Other DNA sequences in this sample translate to the same CDR3. CDR3 nucleotide sequence: TGTGCCAGCAGCTTAGGACAGGGAGCTTACGAGCAGTACTTC. Its translation: CASSLGQGAYEQYF. The chain recombines TRBV7-2 with TRBJ2-7; TRBD1 matches 7 bases. The V segment lost 1 base and the J segment 4 bases; nucleotides outside the gene matches: 4. The CDR3 is 14 residues long. The germline CDR1 and CDR2 sequences are SGHTA and FQGNSA.

J is TRBJ2-7 and V is TRBV4-1; a weak D match, TRBD2 (7 bases). The CDR3 extends over 16 amino acids. The V gene lost 1 base and the J gene lost 0 bases, with 13 bases spanning the gap. The germline V gene has CDR1 MGHRA and CDR2 YSYEKL. CDR3 sequence (DNA): TGCGCCAGCAGCCAAGGGTTCGCGGGGGCCTCCTACGAGCAGTACTTC. Translated, it gives CASSQGFAGASYEQYF.

The chain links TRBV12-5 to TRBJ2-1; 7 bases match TRBD1. The junction had 6 bases not matched to a gene; V was cut back by 1 base and J by 3 bases. The CDR3 is made up of 16 amino acids. In germline, CDR1 is LGHNT, CDR2 FRNRAP. The CDR3 DNA follows: TGTGCTAGTGGTTTGGGGAGACAGGGCAACTACAATGAGCAGTTCTTC. Amino acid sequence: CASGLGRQGNYNEQFF.

The gene calls are TRBV14 and TRBJ1-2; D unresolved. Germline loops: CDR1 SGHDN, CDR2 FVKESK. This CDR3 spans 12 amino acids. Trimming cost V 3 bases and J 4 bases, with 6 bases left between them. CDR3: CASSQEFYGYTF. The CDR3 bases are TGTGCCAGCAGCCAGGAGTTCTATGGCTACACCTTC.

The V call is TRBV9, the J call TRBJ2-1; 10 positions agree with TRBD2. This CDR3 comprises 16 residues. Trimming removed 4 bases from V and 8 bases from J; junction bases left unmatched: 12. Germline V lookup: CDR1 SGDLS, CDR2 YYNGEE. CDR3 sequence reads: CASSPPQRGGLHEQFF. As DNA, the CDR3 is TGTGCCAGCAGCCCCCCCCAGCGGGGGGGCCTCCATGAGCAGTTCTTC.

This clone has only a few counts. The rearrangement links TRBV6-1 to TRBJ1-6; D is possibly TRBD1 (5 bases). Germline loops: CDR1 MNHNS, CDR2 SASEGT. The CDR3 runs to 15 residues. V gave up 1 base and J gave up 5 bases, with 9 bases separating them. The CDR3 is CASSEVGADNSPLHF. The CDR3, as DNA: TGTGCCAGCAGTGAAGTAGGGGCGGATAATTCACCCCTCCACTTT.

This clone was picked up one time. The genes are TRBV24-1 and TRBJ2-3; D gene uncertain. V lost 5 bases, J lost 5 bases, and 13 bases lay in between. Germline V gives CDR1 KGHDR, CDR2 SFDVKD. This CDR3 has 14 amino acids. The CDR3, as DNA: TGTGCCACCAGTGCCACCCTATTAGAAGATACGCAGTATTTT. It translates to CATSATLLEDTQYF.

This clone was seen a handful of times. The V call is TRBV7-3, the J call TRBJ2-5; D ambiguous. CDR3 length equals 13 residues. CDR1 is SGHTA, CDR2 FQGTGA, per germline. Trimming removed 3 bases at V and 3 bases at J, with 8 bases between. CDR3 sequence reads: CASSLMAEETQYF. The CDR3 DNA reads TGTGCCAGCAGCTTGATGGCGGAAGAGACCCAGTACTTC.

The V call is TRBV5-1, the J call TRBJ1-2; 7 nucleotides align to TRBD1. With V trimmed by 4 bases and J by 1 base, 7 bases remained unmatched. Germline CDR1 reads SGHRS; CDR2 reads YFSETQ. There are 15 residues in the CDR3. For the CDR3, the DNA is TGCGCCAGCAGCCGTACGCAGGGGGGTAACTATGGCTACACCTTC. It encodes CASSRTQGGNYGYTF.

The J gene is TRBJ1-5, the V gene TRBV7-8; D is perhaps TRBD1 (6 bases). The V gene lost 1 base and the J gene lost 1 base, with 20 bases spanning the gap. The CDR3 totals 19 residues. Germline assignment: CDR1 SGHVS and CDR2 FQNEAQ. CDR3 DNA sequence: TGTGCCAGCAGCTTAGTACCCCTTTCAGGGAGGGGGAGCAATCAGCCCCAGCATTTT. Residues: CASSLVPLSGRGSNQPQHF.